This entry concerns a single TCR beta chain. Its target is not known. TCRdb keeps only in-frame clones here, not all; method: immunoSEQ multiplex PCR. The data show about 73,000 clones, with approximately 75% seen just once and about 2.9% held by the top ten. This sample stems from a study of vaccination effects on CD4 cells after COVID-19. The junction had 10 bases not matched to a gene; V was cut back by 6 bases and J by 4 bases. The CDR3 runs to 16 residues. The germline gives CDR1 MNHEY, CDR2 SVGEGT. Antigen-specific CD4+ T cells were first expanded with viral peptide pools by the ViraFEST assay and only then sequenced. Isolation of CD4+ T cells took place after around 10 days of culture. Nucleocapsid antibodies stayed negative before and after vaccination, showing no earlier SARS-CoV-2 infection.

The rearrangement links TRBV6-2 or TRBV6-3 to TRBJ2-7; TRBD2 matches at 12 bases. The sample here was CD4+ T cells from PBMCs cultured with HCoV-NL63 spike peptides, taken before COVID-19 vaccination. The sequence was obtained from a human donor who received a COVID-19 vaccine. CDR3 loop: CASSPRLAGEIYEQYV. CDR3 nucleotides: TGTGCCAGCAGCCCGAGACTAGCGGGGGAGATATACGAGCAGTACGTC.